This T cell receptor (beta chain) was found in a study of T cell repertoires in cytomegalovirus infection. Study-wide results and caveats: HLA-C-restricted CMV clonotypes gave the most frequent clonotype in two of eight donors.

CDR3 length: 15 amino acids. The ends were cut back, 4 bases at V and 5 bases at J, with 12 bases in the middle. The germline V gene encodes CDR1 LGHNA and CDR2 YNFKEQ. This clonotype was detected ten times or more. No antigen is known for it. TCRdb analysed the reads with MiXCR anew, one entry per CDR3 protein. The data contain hundreds of thousands of distinct CDR3 sequences, about 11% of them seen just once; the ten biggest clones take up 10%. This clonotype was sampled from a human donor in good health (CMV status not recorded). Some clones in this sample may be carry-over from other donors' samples. The specimen was PBMCs. This rearrangement joins TRBV4-2 to TRBJ1-6; D uncertain. The CDR3 DNA reads TGTGCCAGCAGCCCAGCTCAGAACAATAATTCACCCCTCCACTTT. As protein: CASSPAQNNNSPLHF.